These 7 T cell receptor beta chains were all obtained from the same sample, sequenced in a study of tumor-infiltrating lymphocytes in primary liver carcinoma. Each 20-30 mg portion of unsorted bulk tissue served as the source for co-extraction of RNA and DNA. cDNA specific to TCR beta was made from 450 to 500 ng of total RNA, with a constant-region primer employed for priming. Three rounds of nested multiplex PCR with slightly modified ARM-PCR produced TCR beta libraries. The first two PCR rounds used TRBV1-TRBV30 primers with a Cbeta primer, nine to eleven cycles each. One entry per CDR3 protein, called by TCRdb with MiXCR from the multiplex PCR reads. The table records about 99,000 distinct CDR3 sequences, 55% to 75% of them present only once. Input material: liver tumor tissue from sampling region 5. The subset here: tumor region T5, tumor centre. Receptors originate from a woman in her sixties with primary liver carcinoma and hepatitis B virus infection.

With regard to this clonotype: One end of the junction varies from germline; a read error may be responsible. This rearrangement joins TRBV11-2 to TRBJ2-1; 11 nucleotides agree with TRBD2. The V gene's germline CDR1 is SGHAT and CDR2 FQNNGV. CDR3 length: 17 amino acids. CDR3 nucleotide sequence: TGTACCAGCAGCTTAGGTCTGGTAGCGGGAGGGCCGAATGAGCACTTCTTT. Translated: CTSSLGLVAGGPNEHFF.

Concerning this clonotype: A read error may account for a junction end that differs from germline. This chain uses TRBV12-3 or TRBV12-4 with TRBJ2-2; 13 bases align to TRBD2. The CDR3 has 15 residues. The DNA of the CDR3 is TGCACCAGCAGTCAGGGACTAGCGGGACGTGGGGAGCTGTTTTTT. Protein product: CTSSQGLAGRGELFF.

This rearrangement joins TRBV20-1 to TRBJ2-1; D gene unclear. The CDR3 is 15 amino acids. V was pared by 2 bases and J by 6 bases, with 17 bases between. Germline CDR1 and CDR2: DFQATT and SNEGSKA (reference sequence). CDR3 residues: CSARSRHVYGNEQFF. CDR3 nucleotides: TGCAGTGCTAGATCTCGACATGTTTATGGCAATGAGCAGTTCTTC.

Regarding this clonotype: A much larger clone is a single base away; this may be a read error. The chain is built from TRBV10-2 and TRBJ2-7; D is unclear. Germline V gene data show CDR1 as WSHSY and CDR2 as SAAADI. The CDR3 covers 12 residues. CDR3 DNA: TGCGCCAACAGTGACGCGGTCGGGGAGCAGTACTTC. This sequence encodes CANSDAVGEQYF.

This clonotype was seen many times. The rearrangement uses TRBV6-5 and TRBJ2-7, with D perhaps matching TRBD2 (5 bases). Germline CDR1 MNHEY, CDR2 SVGAGI. The CDR3 has 14 residues. Between the trimmed V and J ends, which lost 5 bases and 0 bases, there was a span of 11 bases. The CDR3 DNA reads TGTGCCAGCAGTCCCGAAGGGAGCTCCTACGAGCAGTACTTC. It is translated as CASSPEGSSYEQYF.

For this clonotype: One base away lies a much larger clone, so this may be a sequencing read error. The chain links TRBV5-4 to TRBJ2-1; unclear D gene. The CDR3 is 13 residues long. CDR1 is SGHNT and CDR2 is YYREEE in the germline V gene (reference sequence). CDR3 loop: CTSSLTRDNEQFF. The CDR3 DNA follows: TGTACCAGCAGCTTGACCCGGGACAATGAGCAGTTCTTC.

On this clonotype: This is likely a read error, given that the CDR3 carries no conserved phenylalanine or tryptophan at its end. The genes are TRBV4-2 and TRBJ2-4; possible D gene TRBD1, 5 bases. Germline assignment: CDR1 LGHNA and CDR2 YNFKEQ. The CDR3 covers 14 residues. The CDR3 DNA reads TGTGCCAGCAACCAAGGGGTAGCCAAAAACATTCAGTACGTC. Its translation is CASNQGVAKNIQYV.